The 6 T cell receptor beta chains given below trace back to one sample, sequenced in a study of control samples from healthy donors and cancer patients. This table comes from immunoSEQ multiplex PCR, and its TCRdb copy is limited to in-frame clones, with some not included. The profile shows 100,000 to 150,000 clones, roughly 90% of them singletons. Material: blood. Receptors originate from a young man in good health.

This clone was observed a single time. The V gene is TRBV7-8, the J gene TRBJ2-3, with D possibly TRBD2 on 6 matching bases. V was clipped by 7 bases and J by 1 base, with 15 bases between them. The CDR3 length is 15 residues. Germline CDR1 and CDR2: SGHVS and FQNEAQ. The CDR3 coding sequence is TGTGCCAGCACTGTGGGTAGCGGCCGCACAGATACGCAGTATTTT. Translation: CASTVGSGRTDTQYF.

V is TRBV14 and J is TRBJ2-3; a weak D match, TRBD1 (6 bases). V gave up 2 bases and J gave up 2 bases, with 11 bases separating them. The CDR3 extends over 15 amino acids. Germline CDR1 and CDR2: SGHDN and FVKESK. The CDR3 is CASSQSGGTTDTQYF. The CDR3 DNA is TGTGCCAGCAGCCAAAGTGGGGGCACCACAGATACGCAGTATTTT. The full variable domain, its missing parts supplied by reference TRBV14 and TRBJ2-3, is EAGVTQFPSHSVIEKGQTVTLRCDPISGHDNLYWYRRVMGKEIKFLLHFVKESKQDESGMPNNRFLAERTGGTYSTLKVQPAELEDSGVYFCASSQSGGTTDTQYFGPGTRLTVL.

This chain uses TRBV2 with TRBJ1-1; no clear D gene. Trimming left V 4 bases short and J 0 bases short, with 6 bases between. CDR3 length: 13 amino acids. CDR1 is SNHLY and CDR2 is FYNNEI in the germline V gene. The CDR3 loop is CASSGQMNTEAFF. CDR3 in DNA: TGTGCCAGCAGTGGGCAGATGAACACTGAAGCTTTCTTT.

V is TRBV5-4 and J is TRBJ2-3; 12 nucleotides align to TRBD2. Germline V gene sequence: CDR1 SGHNT, CDR2 YYREEE (reference sequence). J was trimmed by 3 bases and V by 3 bases; bases with no gene match: 2. This CDR3 is built from 15 residues. The CDR3 DNA follows: TGTGCCAGCAGCTCCGGGACTAGCGGGACAGATACGCAGTATTTT. This codes for CASSSGTSGTDTQYF.

The V gene is TRBV10-3, the J gene TRBJ2-7, with D possibly matching TRBD2 (5 bases). CDR1 and CDR2 from the germline V gene are ENHRY and SYGVKD. V was trimmed by 2 bases and J by 2 bases, leaving 7 bases between them. CDR3 length equals 13 residues. DNA for the CDR3: TGTGCCATCAGTGAGGCGGGTACCTACGAGCAGTACTTC. Its protein product is CAISEAGTYEQYF.

The V call is TRBV6-6, the J call TRBJ1-2; 10 bases agree with TRBD1. The ends lost 7 bases at V and 6 bases at J; junction bases unmatched: 8. Germline V gives CDR1 MNHNY, CDR2 SVGAGI (reference sequence). This CDR3 is built from 14 residues. The CDR3 nucleotides read TGTGCCAGCATCCCGGGACAGGGGCCCCATGGCTACACCTTC. This translates into CASIPGQGPHGYTF.